This is a list of T cell receptor beta chains from one sample in a study of cytomegalovirus exposure and HLA in healthy donors. Clones were read by immunoSEQ multiplex PCR, and TCRdb kept only the in-frame ones, dropping some. The sample yields about 250,000 clones, more than 55% seen once. The specimen was PBMCs. The receptors stem from a female donor in good health and CMV-seronegative. Both conserved end residues are part of each CDR3. Fields, in order: J gene, V gene, D gene, CDR3 DNA, CDR3 protein. D genes are given only for firm matches.

TRBJ1-2	TRBV6-5	TRBD1	TGTGCCAGCTTTGCGCGGACAGGGCCTAATGGCTACACCTTC	CASFARTGPNGYTF
TRBJ2-3	TRBV28	TRBD1	TGTGCCAGCCAGACAGGGTTAGGAGATACGCAGTATTTT	CASQTGLGDTQYF
TRBJ2-3	TRBV6-4	TRBD1	TGTGCCAGCAGTAAACAGGGGTACGATACGCAGTATTTT	CASSKQGYDTQYF
TRBJ2-7	TRBV7-2	TRBD2	TGTGCCAGCAGCTTTTCTAGCGGCTACGAGCAGTACTTC	CASSFSSGYEQYF
TRBJ1-6	TRBV2	.	TGTGCCAGCACCCGCGAATACTCAAATTCACCCCTCCACTTT	CASTREYSNSPLHF
TRBJ1-3	TRBV7-2	.	TGTGCCAGCAGCTTAGACAGGTTCTCTGGAAACACCATATATTTT	CASSLDRFSGNTIYF
TRBJ1-5	TRBV6-1	.	TGTGCCAGCAGTGAATTTGTATCAGGGGTCAATCAGCCCCAGCATTTT	CASSEFVSGVNQPQHF
TRBJ2-5	TRBV5-1	.	TGCGCCAGCAGCTTAACCCTCACCGGGGGGCCTCAAGAGACCCAGTACTTC	CASSLTLTGGPQETQYF
TRBJ2-7	TRBV2	.	TGTGCCAGCAGTGACCCAAAGAGCGAGCAGTACTTC	CASSDPKSEQYF
TRBJ2-1	TRBV5-4	.	TGTGCCAGCAGCGGCCTTAGCGGTGAGCAGTTCTTC	CASSGLSGEQFF
TRBJ1-2	TRBV7-9	.	TGTTCCAGCAGCGGGAGCGGCTATGGCTACACCTTC	CSSSGSGYGYTF
TRBJ2-1	TRBV28	TRBD1	TGTGCCAGCAGTTCACCGGACAGGGGCGGGAGTTTTGACAATGAGCAGTTCTTC	CASSSPDRGGSFDNEQFF
TRBJ2-1	TRBV7-9	.	TGTGCCAGCAGTACCGGGACTTTCGAGGGGTATGAGCAGTTCTTC	CASSTGTFEGYEQFF
TRBJ1-4	TRBV4-1	.	TGCGCCAGCAGCTACGGTGGGAGGAGTGGCGAAAAACTGTTTTTT	CASSYGGRSGEKLFF
TRBJ2-4	TRBV12-5	TRBD1	TGTGCTAGTGGTTTGGTATGGGGGCAGGGGGCGTGGTTCGAAGCCAAAAACATTCAGTACTTC	CASGLVWGQGAWFEAKNIQYF
TRBJ2-1	TRBV25-1	.	TGTGCCAGCTCGAAGGCGGGGTCGAGCTCCTACAATGAGCAGTTCTTC	CASSKAGSSSYNEQFF
TRBJ2-1	TRBV28	.	TGTGCCAGCAGTTTAGGAGGGGTGAATGAGCAGTTCTTC	CASSLGGVNEQFF
TRBJ2-3	TRBV7-6	TRBD2	TGTGCCAGCAGCTTATTCCTAGCGGGAGTTACAGATACGCAGTATTTT	CASSLFLAGVTDTQYF
TRBJ2-1	TRBV9	.	TGTGCCAGCAGCGTAGTTGCAGGGGAGTGGAATGAGCAGTTCTTC	CASSVVAGEWNEQFF
TRBJ1-2	TRBV9	TRBD1	TGTGCCAGTAATCAGGGACAGGGAGGTAACTATGGCTACACCTTC	CASNQGQGGNYGYTF